This T cell receptor beta chain was obtained from a study of blood T cell repertoires in COVID-19 (dated by TCRdb to the early 2020s). Regarding the study in general: Collaborator samples came from the United States, Italy and Spain and covered acute and convalescent phases of COVID-19. The prospective study material was composed of cDNA or gDNA derived from T cells, B-cell-depleted T cells, or PBMCs. Deeply sampled blood TCRbeta repertoires from subjects exposed to, actively infected with, or recovered from COVID-19 were included in the dataset. A freely available public database, intended as a resource for researchers studying the immune response to SARS-CoV-2, is where the repertoires were released. The samples were drawn from the first 160 participants of the ongoing ImmuneRACE study and from more than 1,000 subjects provided by 6 global collaborators. A de-identified subject ID, COVID-19 status, age in years and sex were almost always included in the sample metadata. Where available, HLA class I and class II types were taken from metadata supplied by the sample provider and were not determined by assay-based typing. What the research found in general, with its limitations: Clinical and demographic metadata were provided uncurated, with the amount varying by source and participant.

Deletion took 8 bases off V and 10 bases off J, with a span of 17 bases between the germline ends. The CDR3, from cysteine to phenylalanine, totals 13 residues. Of the read, only the CDR3 DNA is kept; its 39 bases are in frame from base 1. CDR1 and CDR2, looked up from the germline V gene, are MDHEN and SYDVKM. Each collaborating institution followed its own protocols to collect whole blood in K2EDTA tubes. For TCRbeta analysis, collaborators shipped samples as frozen whole blood, isolated PBMCs, or DNA extracted from either of those sample types. TCRbeta CDR3 regions were amplified from genomic DNA by means of the immunoSEQ Assay, a bias-controlled multiplex PCR. From the authors' description of their analysis: The number of nucleated cells in each sample was estimated from the amplification of reference gene primers within the assay. To quantify the absolute abundance of each unique TCRbeta CDR3 rearrangement, sequence reads were collapsed and filtered. For each sample, productive Simpson clonality was calculated as the square root of Simpson's diversity index across productive rearrangements. The table was pulled from immuneACCESS by TCRdb, which kept in-frame rearrangements only. Such tables lose some clones; where checked, under half of the loss comes from unresolved V genes, and the rest has no known cause. The DNA was the basis for D and trimming; V, J and clone size are from that table. The sample has 60,000 to 75,000 clones on record, around 90% of them singletons. Jointly, the top ten make up under 6% of the sample.

Remarks on this clone: The antigen it binds to is not known. No clone much larger than this one lies a single base away; base qualities are absent.

The rearranged chain carries TRBV28 and TRBJ1-4; no D gene is confidently identified. The TCR comes from a human donor in a cohort sampled during active COVID-19. The sequencing input was peripheral blood. The sequence in DNA is TGTGCCAGCCGGAGCGGATTGCTTGGAAAACTGTTTTTT. The translation is CASRSGLLGKLFF. The entire variable domain, with the stretches around the CDR3 drawn from the reference TRBV28 and TRBJ1-4 proteins, is DVKVTQSSRYLVKRTGEKVFLECVQDMDHENMFWYRQDPGLGLRLIYFSYDVKMKEKGDIPEGYSVSREKKERFSLILESASTNQTSMYLCASRSGLLGKLFFGSGTQLSVL.